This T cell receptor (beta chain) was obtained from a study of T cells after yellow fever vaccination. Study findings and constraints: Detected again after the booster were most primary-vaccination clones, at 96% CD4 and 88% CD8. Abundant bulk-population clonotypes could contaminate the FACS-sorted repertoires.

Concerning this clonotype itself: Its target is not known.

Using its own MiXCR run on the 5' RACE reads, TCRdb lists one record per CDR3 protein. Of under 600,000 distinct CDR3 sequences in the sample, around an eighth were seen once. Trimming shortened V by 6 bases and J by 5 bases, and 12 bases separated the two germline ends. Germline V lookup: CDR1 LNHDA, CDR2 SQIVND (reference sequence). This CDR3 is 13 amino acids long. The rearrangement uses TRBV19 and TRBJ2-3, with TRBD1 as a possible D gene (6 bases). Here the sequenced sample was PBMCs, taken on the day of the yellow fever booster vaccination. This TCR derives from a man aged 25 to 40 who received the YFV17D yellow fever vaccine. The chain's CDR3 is CASRSTGEDTQYF. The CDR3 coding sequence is TGTGCCAGTAGGTCGACAGGAGAAGATACGCAGTATTTT.